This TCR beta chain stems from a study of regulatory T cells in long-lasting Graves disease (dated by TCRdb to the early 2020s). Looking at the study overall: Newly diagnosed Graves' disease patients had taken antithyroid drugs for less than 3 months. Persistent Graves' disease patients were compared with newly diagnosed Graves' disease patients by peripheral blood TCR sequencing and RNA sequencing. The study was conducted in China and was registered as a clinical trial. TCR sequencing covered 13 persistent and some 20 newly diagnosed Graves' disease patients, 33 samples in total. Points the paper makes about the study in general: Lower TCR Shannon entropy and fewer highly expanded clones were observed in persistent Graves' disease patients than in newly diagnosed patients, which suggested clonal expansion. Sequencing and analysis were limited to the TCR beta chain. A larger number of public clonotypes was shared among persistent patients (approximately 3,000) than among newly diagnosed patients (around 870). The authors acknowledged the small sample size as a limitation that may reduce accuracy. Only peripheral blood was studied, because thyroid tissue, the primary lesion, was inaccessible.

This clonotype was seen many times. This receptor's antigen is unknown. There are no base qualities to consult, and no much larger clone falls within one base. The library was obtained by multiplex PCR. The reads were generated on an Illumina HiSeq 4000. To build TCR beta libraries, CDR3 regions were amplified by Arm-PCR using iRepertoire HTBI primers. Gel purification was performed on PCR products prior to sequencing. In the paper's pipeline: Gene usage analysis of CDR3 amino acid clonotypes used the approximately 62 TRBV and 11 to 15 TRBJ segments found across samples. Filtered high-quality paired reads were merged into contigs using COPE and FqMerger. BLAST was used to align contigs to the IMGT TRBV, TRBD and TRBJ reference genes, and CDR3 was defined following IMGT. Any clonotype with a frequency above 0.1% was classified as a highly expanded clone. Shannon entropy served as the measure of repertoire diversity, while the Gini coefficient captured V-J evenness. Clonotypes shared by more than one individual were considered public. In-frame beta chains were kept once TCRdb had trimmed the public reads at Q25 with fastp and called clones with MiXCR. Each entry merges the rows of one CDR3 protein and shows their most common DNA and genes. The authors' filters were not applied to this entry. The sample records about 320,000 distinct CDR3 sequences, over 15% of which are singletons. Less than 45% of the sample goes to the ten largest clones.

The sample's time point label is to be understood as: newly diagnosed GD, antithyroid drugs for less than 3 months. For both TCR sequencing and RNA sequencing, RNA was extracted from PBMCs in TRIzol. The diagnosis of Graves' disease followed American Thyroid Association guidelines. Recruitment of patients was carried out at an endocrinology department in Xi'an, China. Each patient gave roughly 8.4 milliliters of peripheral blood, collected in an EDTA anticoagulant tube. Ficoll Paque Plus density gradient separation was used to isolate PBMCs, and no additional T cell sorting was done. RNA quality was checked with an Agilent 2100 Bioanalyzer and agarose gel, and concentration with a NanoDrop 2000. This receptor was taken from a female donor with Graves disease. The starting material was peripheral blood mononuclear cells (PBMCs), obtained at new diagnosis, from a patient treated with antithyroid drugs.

In nucleotides, the sequence is TGTGCCACCGTAGCGGCCTACAATGAGCAGTTCTTC. Its translation reads: CATVAAYNEQFF. The V and J segments used are TRBV12-3 or TRBV12-4 and TRBJ2-1; TRBD2 is possibly the D segment (6 matching bases). Relative to germline, V is 10 bases shorter and J is 2 bases shorter, with 9 bases between their ends. Measured from the cysteine to the phenylalanine, the CDR3 is 12 residues long. The DNA shown is the 36-base CDR3, in frame from base 1.